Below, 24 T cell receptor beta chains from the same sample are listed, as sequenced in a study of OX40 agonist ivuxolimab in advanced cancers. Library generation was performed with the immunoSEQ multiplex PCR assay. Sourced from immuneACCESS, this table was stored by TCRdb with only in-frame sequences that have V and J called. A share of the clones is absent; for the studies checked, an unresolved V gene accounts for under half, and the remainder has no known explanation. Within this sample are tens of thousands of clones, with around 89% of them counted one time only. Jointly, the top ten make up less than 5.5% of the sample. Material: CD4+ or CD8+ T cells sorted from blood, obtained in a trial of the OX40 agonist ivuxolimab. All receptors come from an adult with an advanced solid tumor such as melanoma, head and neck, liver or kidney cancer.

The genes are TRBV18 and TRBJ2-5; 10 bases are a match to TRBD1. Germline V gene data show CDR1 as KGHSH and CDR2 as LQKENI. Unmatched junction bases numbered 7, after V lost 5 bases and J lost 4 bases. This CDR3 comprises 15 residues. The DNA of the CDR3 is TGTGCCAGCTCAACAACGACAGGGGGCAGAGAGACCCAGTACTTC. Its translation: CASSTTTGGRETQYF. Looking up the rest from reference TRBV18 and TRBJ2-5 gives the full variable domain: NAGVMQNPRHLVRRRGQEARLRCSPMKGHSHVYWYRQLPEEGLKFMVYLQKENIIDESGMPKERFSAEFPKEGPSILRIQQVVRGDSAAYFCASSTTTGGRETQYFGPGTRLLVL.

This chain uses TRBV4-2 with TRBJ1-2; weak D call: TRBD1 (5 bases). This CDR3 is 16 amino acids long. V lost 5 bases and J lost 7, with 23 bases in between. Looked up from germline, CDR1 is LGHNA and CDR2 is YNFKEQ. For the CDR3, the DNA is TGTGCCAGCAGCTTGGGGGGGTGGTTGGGGCTCGCTGGCTACACCTTC. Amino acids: CASSLGGWLGLAGYTF.

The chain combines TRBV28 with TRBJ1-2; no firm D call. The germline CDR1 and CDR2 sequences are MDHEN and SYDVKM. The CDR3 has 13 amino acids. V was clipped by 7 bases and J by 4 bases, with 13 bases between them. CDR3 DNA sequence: TGTGCCAGCACCTTAAATGTTCCCTATGGCTACACCTTC. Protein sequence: CASTLNVPYGYTF.

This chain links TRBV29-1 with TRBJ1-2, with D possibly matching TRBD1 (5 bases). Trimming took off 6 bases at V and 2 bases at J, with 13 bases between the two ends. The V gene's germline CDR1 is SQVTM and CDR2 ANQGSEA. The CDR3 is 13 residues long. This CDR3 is CSVPREGNYGYTF. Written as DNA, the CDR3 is TGCAGCGTCCCCCGCGAGGGGAACTATGGCTACACCTTC.

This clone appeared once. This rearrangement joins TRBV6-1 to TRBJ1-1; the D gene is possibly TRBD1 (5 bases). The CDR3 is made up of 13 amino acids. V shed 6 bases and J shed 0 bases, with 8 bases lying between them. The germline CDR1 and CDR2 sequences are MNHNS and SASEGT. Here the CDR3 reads CASRTDMNTEAFF. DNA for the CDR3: TGTGCCAGCAGGACAGACATGAACACTGAAGCTTTCTTT.

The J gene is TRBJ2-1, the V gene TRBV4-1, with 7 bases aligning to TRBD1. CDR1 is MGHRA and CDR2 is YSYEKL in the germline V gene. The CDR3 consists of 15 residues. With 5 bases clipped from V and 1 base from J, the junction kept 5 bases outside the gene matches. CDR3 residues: CASSRQGSSYNEQFF. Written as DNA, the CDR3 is TGCGCCAGCAGCAGACAGGGTTCATCCTACAATGAGCAGTTCTTC.

The CDR3, as DNA: TGTGCCAGCAGCCCCCGACCCGACGGGGAGCTGTTTTTT. Translated: CASSPRPDGELFF. The chain joins TRBV5-4 to TRBJ2-2; D ambiguous. The length of the CDR3 is 13 residues. CDR1 and CDR2 from the germline V gene are SGHNT and YYREEE (reference sequence). Trimming removed 4 bases at V and 7 bases at J, with 11 bases between.

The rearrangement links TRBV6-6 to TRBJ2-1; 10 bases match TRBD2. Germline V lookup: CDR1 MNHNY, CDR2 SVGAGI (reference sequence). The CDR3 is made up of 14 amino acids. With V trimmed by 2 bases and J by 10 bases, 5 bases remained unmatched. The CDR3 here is CASSYQREGQEQFF. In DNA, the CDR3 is TGTGCCAGCAGTTACCAGCGGGAGGGCCAGGAGCAGTTCTTC.

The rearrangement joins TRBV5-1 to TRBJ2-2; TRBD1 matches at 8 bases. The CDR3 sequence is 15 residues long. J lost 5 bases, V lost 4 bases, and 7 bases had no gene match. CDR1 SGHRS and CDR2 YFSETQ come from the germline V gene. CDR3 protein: CASSDGQGRTGELFF. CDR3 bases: TGCGCCAGCAGCGACGGACAGGGAAGAACCGGGGAGCTGTTTTTT.

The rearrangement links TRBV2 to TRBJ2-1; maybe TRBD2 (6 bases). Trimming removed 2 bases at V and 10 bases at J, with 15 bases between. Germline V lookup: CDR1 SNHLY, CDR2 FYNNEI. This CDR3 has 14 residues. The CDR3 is CASSERALREEQFF. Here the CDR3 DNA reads TGTGCCAGCAGTGAAAGGGCCCTACGGGAGGAGCAGTTCTTC.

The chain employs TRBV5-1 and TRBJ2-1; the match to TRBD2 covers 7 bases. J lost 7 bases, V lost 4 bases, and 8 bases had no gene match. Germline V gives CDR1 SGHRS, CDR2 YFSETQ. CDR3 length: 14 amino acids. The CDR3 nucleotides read TGCGCCAGCAGCCCGGCCGGGGGGTGGAATGAGCAGTTCTTC. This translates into CASSPAGGWNEQFF.

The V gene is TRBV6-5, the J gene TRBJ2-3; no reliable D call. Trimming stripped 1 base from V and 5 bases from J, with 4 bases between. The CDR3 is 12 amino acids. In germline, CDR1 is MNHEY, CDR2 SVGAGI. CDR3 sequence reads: CASSYLLDTQYF. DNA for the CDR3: TGTGCCAGCAGTTACTTATTAGATACGCAGTATTTT.

The CDR3 DNA sequence: TGCGCCAGCAGCCAAGAACGGGGGAACCACGAGCAGTACTTC. Amino acids: CASSQERGNHEQYF. This chain connects TRBV4-3 to TRBJ2-7; D might be TRBD2 (6 bases). From germline, CDR1 is LGHNA and CDR2 YSLEER. This CDR3 is 14 amino acids long. V gave up 0 bases and J gave up 5 bases, with 11 bases separating them.

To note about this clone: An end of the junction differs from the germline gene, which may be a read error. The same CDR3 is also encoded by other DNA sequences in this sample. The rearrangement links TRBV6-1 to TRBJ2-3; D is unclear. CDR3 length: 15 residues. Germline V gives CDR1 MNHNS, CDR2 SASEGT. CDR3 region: CASSVLVASTDTQYF. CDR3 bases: TGCGCCAGCAGTGTTTTAGTGGCCAGCACAGATACGCAGTATTTT.

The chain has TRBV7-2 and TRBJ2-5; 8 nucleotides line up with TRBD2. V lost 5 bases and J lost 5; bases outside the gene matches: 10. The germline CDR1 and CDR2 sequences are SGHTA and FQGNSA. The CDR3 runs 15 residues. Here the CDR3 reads CASSQTGRAGETQYF. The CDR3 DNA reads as TGTGCCAGCAGCCAAACCGGGAGGGCCGGGGAGACCCAGTACTTC.

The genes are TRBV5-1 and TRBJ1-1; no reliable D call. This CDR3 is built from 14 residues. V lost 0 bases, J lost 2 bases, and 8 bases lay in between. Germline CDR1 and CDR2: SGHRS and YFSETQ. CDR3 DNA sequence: TGCGCCAGCAGCTTGGAGGGCAGCAACACTGAAGCTTTCTTT. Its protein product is CASSLEGSNTEAFF.

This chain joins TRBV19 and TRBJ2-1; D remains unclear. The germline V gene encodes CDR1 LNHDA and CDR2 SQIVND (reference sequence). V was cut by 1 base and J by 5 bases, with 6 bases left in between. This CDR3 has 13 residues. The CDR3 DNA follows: TGTGCCAGTAGTATAGGTAACAACAATGAGCAGTTCTTC. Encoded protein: CASSIGNNNEQFF. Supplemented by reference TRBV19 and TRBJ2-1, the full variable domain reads DGGITQSPKYLFRKEGQNVTLSCEQNLNHDAMYWYRQDPGQGLRLIYYSQIVNDFQKGDIAEGYSVSREKKESFPLTVTSAQKNPTAFYLCASSIGNNNEQFFGPGTRLTVL.

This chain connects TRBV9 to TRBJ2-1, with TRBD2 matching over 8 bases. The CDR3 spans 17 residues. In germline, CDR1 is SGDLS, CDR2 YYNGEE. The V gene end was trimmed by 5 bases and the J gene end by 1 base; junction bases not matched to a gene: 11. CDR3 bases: TGTGCCAGCAGTGCCCTACCTAGCGGGCTGTCCTACAATGAGCAGTTCTTC. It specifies CASSALPSGLSYNEQFF.

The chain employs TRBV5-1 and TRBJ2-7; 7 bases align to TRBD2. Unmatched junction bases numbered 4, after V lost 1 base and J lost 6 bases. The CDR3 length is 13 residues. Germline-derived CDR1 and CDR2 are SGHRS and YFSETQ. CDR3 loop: CASSLTSDGEQYF. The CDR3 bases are TGCGCCAGCAGCTTGACTAGCGACGGCGAGCAGTACTTC.

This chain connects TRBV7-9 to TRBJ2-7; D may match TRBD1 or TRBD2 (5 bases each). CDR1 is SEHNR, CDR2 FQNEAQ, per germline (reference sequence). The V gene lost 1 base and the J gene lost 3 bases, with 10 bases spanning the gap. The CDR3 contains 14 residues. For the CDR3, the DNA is TGTGCCAGCAGCTTAGGGGGACCGCTCTACGAGCAGTACTTC. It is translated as CASSLGGPLYEQYF.

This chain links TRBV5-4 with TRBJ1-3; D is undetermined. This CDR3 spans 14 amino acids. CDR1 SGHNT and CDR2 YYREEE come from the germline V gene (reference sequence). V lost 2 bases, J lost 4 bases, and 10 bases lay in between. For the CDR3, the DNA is TGTGCCAGCAGCTTCAACACGGAAGGAAACACCATATATTTT. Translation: CASSFNTEGNTIYF. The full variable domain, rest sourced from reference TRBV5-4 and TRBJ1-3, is ETGVTQSPTHLIKTRGQQVTLRCSSQSGHNTVSWYQQALGQGPQFIFQYYREEENGRGNFPPRFSGLQFPNYSSELNVNALELDDSALYLCASSFNTEGNTIYFGEGSWLTVV.

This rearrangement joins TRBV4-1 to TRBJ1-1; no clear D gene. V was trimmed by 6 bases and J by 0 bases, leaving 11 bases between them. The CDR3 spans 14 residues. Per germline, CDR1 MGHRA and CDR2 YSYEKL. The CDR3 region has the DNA TGCGCCAGCAGGGGTCCACTCGTGAACACTGAAGCTTTCTTT. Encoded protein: CASRGPLVNTEAFF.

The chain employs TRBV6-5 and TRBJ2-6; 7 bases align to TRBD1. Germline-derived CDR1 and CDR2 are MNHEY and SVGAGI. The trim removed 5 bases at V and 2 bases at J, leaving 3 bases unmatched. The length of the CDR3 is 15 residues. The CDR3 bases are TGTGCCAGCAGTCGCGACAGGGCTGGGGCCAACGTCCTGACTTTC. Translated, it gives CASSRDRAGANVLTF.

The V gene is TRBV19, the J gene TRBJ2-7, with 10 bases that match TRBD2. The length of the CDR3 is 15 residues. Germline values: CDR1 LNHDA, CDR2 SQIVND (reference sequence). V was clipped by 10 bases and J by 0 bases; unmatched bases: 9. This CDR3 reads CATRTSGESSYEQYF. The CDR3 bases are TGTGCCACCCGGACTAGCGGAGAGAGCTCCTACGAGCAGTACTTC.